The source of this T cell receptor (beta chain) is a study of shared clonotypes between healthy human individuals (TCRdb year 2020). At the level of the whole study: A couple of women and a few men aged 18 to 49 years were included in the cohort. For each donor, three plates each were used for CD4 naive and CD4 memory, two plates were used for CD8 naive, and one plate was used for CD8 memory. Per donor, leukapheresis produced somewhere between about 0.85 and 8.9 billion PBMCs. The study deeply sequenced blood TCR repertoires of several healthy adults to estimate repertoire size and the extent of clonotype sharing between individuals. To increase sequencing depth and limit assay-specific biases, TCR repertoire library preparation and sequencing were carried out by different laboratories using diverse techniques. The full study reports these points: Because the study included only a small number of donors, the genetic and exposure-history diversity represented was limited. Based on pairwise subsampling, the degree of clonotype sharing among donors was expected to be affected by sequencing depth. Clonotypes shared by all four sorted-subset donors showed higher generation probabilities than non-shared clonotypes. Naive subsets generally had larger estimated clonotype richness than memory subsets. Incomplete sequencing was indicated by rarefaction of sorted-subset datasets, despite the large sequencing depth. Sampling was restricted to blood, and TCR repertoires in tissue are likely to differ from TCR repertoires in blood. Sharing across several donors was observed for 5% to 6.5% of naive CD4, 3% to 3.5% of naive CD8, over 2% of memory CD4, and around 0.44% of memory CD8 clonotypes.

Using the deep immunoSEQ assay, TCR CDR3 regions were amplified from genomic DNA by multiplex PCR. For each cell subset, the extracted genomic DNA was distributed evenly across all wells of several immunoSEQ 96-well plates, and each plate served as one replicate. For sorted subsets, about 0.2 ug genomic DNA, equal to 25,000 to 35,000 T cell genomes, was loaded into each replicate PCR. Purified libraries were quantified with a Qubit 3.0 fluorometer, sized on a Bioanalyzer 2100, and re-quantified with the KAPA Library Quantification kit. Every immunoSEQ 96-well plate was sequenced on a separate single-read 150-cycle Illumina NextSeq 550 flow cell. The study's own analysis went as follows. The immunoSEQ output contained only junctional sequences without quality scores, so filtering could not match that applied to full-length reads. To assign V/J genes and CDR3, sequences were annotated using PyIR, a Python wrapper for IgBLAST v1.9, with IMGT germline references. Reads were filtered out if the reads had weak V/J assignments (E-value above 1e-6), no CDR3, stop codons, out-of-frame junctions, or ambiguous translated residues. V3J clonotypes were defined by identical inferred V gene, J gene, and CDR3 amino acid sequence. To compute the percentage overlap between repertoires, the number of shared unique clonotypes was divided by the size of the smaller repertoire. Repertoire richness was assessed with RTK rarefaction, the Chao1 estimator, and Recon v2.1 estimates of unobserved clonotypes. Generation probabilities were computed with OLGA for all TCRbeta clonotypes obtained by the gDNA method from several donors. Held by TCRdb, this immuneACCESS table contains in-frame sequences only and omits some clones. Under half of the omission traces to an unresolved V gene where checked; the cause of the rest is unknown. Clone size and the V and J calls come from that table; the DNA yielded D and trimming. This sample gives more than 2 million clones in total; about 94% of them show up just once. The ten largest clonotypes hold around 0.13% of the sample.

Comment on this clone: There is no known antigen for this receptor. No clone much larger than this one lies a single base away; base qualities are absent.

The donors were healthy, HIV-negative adults with no recently reported acute infections or vaccinations. Only Caucasian adults living in Nashville, Tennessee, USA were represented among the donors. CD4+ T cells were enriched by magnetic negative selection, after which naive cells were positively selected on CD45RA and the negative fraction was taken as the memory subset. Blood was obtained by leukapheresis, after which PBMCs were separated by Ficoll-Histopaque density gradient centrifugation and cryopreserved in liquid nitrogen vapor phase. Analytical flow cytometry was used to check the purity and quantity of every magnetically sorted T cell population. Genomic DNA was isolated from every sorted fraction and measured by UV absorbance on a Nanodrop 2000c. Sequenced input: naive CD4+ T cells sorted from blood. In light of the paper, this sample's cell subset or site label describes: CD45RA+ positively selected. The clonotype originates from a man aged 18 to 30 in good health.

The sequenced DNA: TGTGCCTGGAGTCCCCCGGGTGGCGAGCAGTACTTC. It is translated as CAWSPPGGEQYF. The chain is encoded by TRBV30 joined to TRBJ2-7; no D segment can be confidently identified. There are 12 amino acids in the CDR3, from cysteine to phenylalanine inclusive. Of all the DNA, just the CDR3 is kept, 36 bases in frame from base 1. V is reduced by 2 bases and J by 6 bases, leaving a spacing of 11 bases between them. The germline V gene encodes CDR1 GTSNPN and CDR2 SVGIG (reference sequence).